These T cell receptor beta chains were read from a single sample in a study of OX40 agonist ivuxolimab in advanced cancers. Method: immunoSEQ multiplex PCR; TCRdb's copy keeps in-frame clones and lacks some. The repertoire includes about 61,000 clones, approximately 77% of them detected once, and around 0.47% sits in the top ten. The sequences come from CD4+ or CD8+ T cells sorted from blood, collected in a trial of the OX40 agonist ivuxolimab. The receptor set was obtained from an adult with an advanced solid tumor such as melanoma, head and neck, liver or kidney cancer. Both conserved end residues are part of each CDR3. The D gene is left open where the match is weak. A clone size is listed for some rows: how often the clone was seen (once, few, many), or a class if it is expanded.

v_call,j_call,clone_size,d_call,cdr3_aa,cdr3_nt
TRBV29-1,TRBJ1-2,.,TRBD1,CSVEGGGGYYGYTF,TGCAGCGTTGAAGGAGGGGGCGGCTACTATGGCTACACCTTC
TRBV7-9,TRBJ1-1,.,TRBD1,CASSFFGTGSTEAFF,TGTGCCAGCAGCTTTTTCGGGACAGGGTCCACTGAAGCTTTCTTT
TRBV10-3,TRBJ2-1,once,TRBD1,CAISSRGSYNEQFF,TGTGCCATCAGTTCCAGGGGGTCTTACAATGAGCAGTTCTTC
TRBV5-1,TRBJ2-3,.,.,CASSLGPTRFPDTQYF,TGCGCCAGCAGCTTGGGTCCCACACGCTTCCCAGATACGCAGTATTTT
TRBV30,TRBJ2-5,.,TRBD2,CAFSSGQEWETQYF,TGTGCCTTTTCTAGCGGCCAGGAGTGGGAGACCCAGTACTTC
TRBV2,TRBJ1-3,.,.,CASSTGAGNTIYF,TGTGCCAGCAGTACAGGAGCTGGAAACACCATATATTTT
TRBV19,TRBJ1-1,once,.,CASSMRRGVTEAFF,TGTGCCAGTAGTATGAGAAGGGGGGTCACTGAAGCTTTCTTT
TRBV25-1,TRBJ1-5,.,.,CASSEFDSNQPQHF,TGTGCCAGCAGTGAATTTGATAGCAATCAGCCCCAGCATTTT
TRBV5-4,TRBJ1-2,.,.,CASSFGYSALYGYTF,TGTGCCAGCAGCTTCGGATATAGCGCGCTCTATGGCTACACCTTC
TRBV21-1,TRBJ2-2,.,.,CASSKRTTGELFF,TGTGCCAGCAGCAAAAGAACAACCGGGGAGCTGTTTTTT
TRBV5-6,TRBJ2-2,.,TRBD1,CASSPTGAQKSLFF,TGTGCCAGCAGCCCGACAGGGGCCCAAAAAAGTCTGTTTTTT
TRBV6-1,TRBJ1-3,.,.,CASSETPGWSGNTIYF,TGTGCCAGCAGTGAAACCCCAGGGTGGTCTGGAAACACCATATATTTT
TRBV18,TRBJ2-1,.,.,CASSPLDEGSYNEQFF,TGTGCCAGCTCACCCCTAGATGAGGGCTCCTACAATGAGCAGTTCTTC
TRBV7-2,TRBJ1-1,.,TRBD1,CASSLEQGAEAFF,TGTGCCAGCAGCTTGGAACAGGGGGCTGAAGCTTTCTTT
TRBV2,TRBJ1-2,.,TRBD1,CASRNRGLGGYTF,TGTGCCAGCAGGAACAGGGGGCTCGGTGGCTACACCTTC
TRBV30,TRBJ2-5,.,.,CAWGDTRETQYF,TGTGCCTGGGGGGACACGCGAGAGACCCAGTACTTC
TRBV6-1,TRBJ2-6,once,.,CASSEGWAGANVLTF,TGTGCCAGCAGTGAAGGGTGGGCCGGGGCCAACGTCCTGACTTTC
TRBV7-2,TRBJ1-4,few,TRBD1,CASSLSGTANEKLFF,TGTGCCAGCAGCTTATCCGGGACAGCGAATGAAAAACTGTTTTTT
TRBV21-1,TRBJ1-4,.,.,CASSKEQGPANEKLFF,TGTGCCAGCAGCAAAGAACAGGGGCCGGCTAATGAAAAACTGTTTTTT
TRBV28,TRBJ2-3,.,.,CASSFLSVRLASTDTQYF,TGTGCCAGCAGTTTCCTCTCCGTAAGGCTAGCGAGCACAGATACGCAGTATTTT